The next 4 T cell receptor beta chains were all read from a single sample in a study of cytomegalovirus exposure and HLA in healthy donors. 60 Vbeta and 13 Jbeta primers were used in PCR. This table comes from immunoSEQ multiplex PCR, and its TCRdb copy is limited to in-frame clones, with some not included. Among 100,000 to 150,000 clones, roughly three quarters were seen once, and the ten largest hold over 0.8%. The specimen sequenced was PBMCs. The receptors shown here come from a woman aged 60-70 years in good health and CMV-seronegative.

V is TRBV7-9 and J is TRBJ1-4; 7 nucleotides line up with TRBD1. The CDR3 is 16 residues long. Germline loops: CDR1 SEHNR, CDR2 FQNEAQ (reference sequence). J gave up 2 bases and V 7 bases, and 10 bases lay outside the gene matches. CDR3 amino acids: CASNGRGLGTNEKLFF. The CDR3 DNA is TGTGCCAGCAACGGGAGGGGGCTAGGCACTAATGAAAAACTGTTTTTT. Full variable domain (remainder filled in from reference TRBV7-9 and TRBJ1-4): DTGVSQNPRHKITKRGQNVTFRCDPISEHNRLYWYRQTLGQGPEFLTYFQNEAQLEKSRLLSDRFSAERPKGSFSTLEIQRTEQGDSAMYLCASNGRGLGTNEKLFFGSGTQLSVL.

The chain employs TRBV29-1 and TRBJ1-2; D remains ambiguous. Per germline, CDR1 SQVTM and CDR2 ANQGSEA. The CDR3 consists of 11 residues. V lost 4 bases and J 7 bases, leaving 10 bases between the germline ends. CDR3 coding DNA: TGCAGCGTTGGGCCCTCTGGTGGCTACACCTTC. This gives the protein CSVGPSGGYTF.

The chain recombines TRBV10-3 with TRBJ2-5; D perhaps matches TRBD1 (6 bases). Germline assignment: CDR1 ENHRY and CDR2 SYGVKD. The CDR3 sequence is 14 residues long. V shed 4 bases and J shed 7 bases, with 16 bases lying between them. The CDR3 loop reads CAISVGAGEGTQYF. Written as DNA, the CDR3 is TGTGCCATCAGTGTTGGGGCAGGGGAAGGGACCCAGTACTTC.

This chain connects TRBV28 to TRBJ1-5; 8 bases map to TRBD1. Looked up from germline, CDR1 is MDHEN and CDR2 is SYDVKM. The CDR3 is 15 residues long. Trimming took 6 bases from V and 4 from J; bases not matched to a gene: 8. The CDR3 sequence is CASREGTGPNQPQHF. The CDR3 DNA follows: TGTGCCAGCAGGGAAGGGACAGGCCCTAATCAGCCCCAGCATTTT.